Detailed here is one T cell receptor (beta chain). Its cognate antigen is unknown. The PCR used 60 Vbeta and 13 Jbeta primers. This table comes from immunoSEQ multiplex PCR, and its TCRdb copy is limited to in-frame clones, with some not included. The sample holds some 150,000 clones; more than 75% are singletons and the top ten take roughly 13%. This sample was taken from a study of cytomegalovirus exposure and HLA in healthy donors. Turning to the study itself: As an earlier analysis found, around 190 million T cells yielded around 110 million unique TCR beta sequences. Whole-study findings and limits: Presence/absence analyses took donor sequencing depth as roughly uniform. Trimming of TCR beta V- and J-genes showed a link, identified in a later analysis, to a missense DCLRE1C variant. There were reportedly fewer N-insertions in an Asian-associated ancestry cluster than the roughly 670-donor mean, in a later analysis.

This CDR3 is 14 amino acids long. Germline assignment: CDR1 SNHLY and CDR2 FYNNEI. V shed 4 bases and J 4 bases; nucleotides not matched to a gene: 4. What was sequenced was PBMCs. The receptor comes from a man under 40 in good health and CMV-seropositive. The chain couples TRBV2 to TRBJ2-5, with TRBD1 matching over 9 bases. The CDR3: CASSADRGGETQYF. The CDR3 DNA is TGTGCCAGCAGTGCCGACAGGGGGGGAGAGACCCAGTACTTC.